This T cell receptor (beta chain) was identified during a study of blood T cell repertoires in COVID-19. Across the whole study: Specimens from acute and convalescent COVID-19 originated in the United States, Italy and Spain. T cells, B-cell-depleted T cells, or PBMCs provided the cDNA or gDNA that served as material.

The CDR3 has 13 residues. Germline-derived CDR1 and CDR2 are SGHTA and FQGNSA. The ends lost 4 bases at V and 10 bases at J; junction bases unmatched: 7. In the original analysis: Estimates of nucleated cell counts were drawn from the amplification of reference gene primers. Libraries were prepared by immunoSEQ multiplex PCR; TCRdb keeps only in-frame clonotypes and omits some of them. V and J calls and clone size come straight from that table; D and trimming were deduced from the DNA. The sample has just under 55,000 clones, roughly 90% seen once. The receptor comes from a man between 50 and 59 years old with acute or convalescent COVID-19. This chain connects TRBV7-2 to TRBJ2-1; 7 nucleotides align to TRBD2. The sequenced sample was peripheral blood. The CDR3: CASSSTSFREQFF. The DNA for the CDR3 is TGTGCCAGCAGCTCGACTAGCTTTCGGGAGCAGTTCTTC.